These T cell receptor beta chains were read from a single sample in a study of blood T cell repertoires in COVID-19. Clones were sequenced by immunoSEQ multiplex PCR, and TCRdb holds only the in-frame ones, with some missing. This sample has 70,000 or so clones, with just over 85% found just once. Sequences were obtained from peripheral blood. These receptors originate from a man over 45 with acute or convalescent COVID-19. Both conserved end residues are part of each CDR3. D genes are given only for firm matches. Rows may omit the clone size; those that give it use once, few, many or a size class.

j_call,v_call,d_call,clone_size,cdr3_aa,cdr3_nt
TRBJ2-7,TRBV5-8,-,-,CASSLPGTYEQYF,TGTGCCAGCAGCTTGCCAGGTACCTACGAGCAGTACTTC
TRBJ2-7,TRBV2,TRBD2,-,CASAGGITYEQYF,TGTGCCAGTGCGGGGGGGATTACCTACGAGCAGTACTTC
TRBJ2-7,TRBV27,-,-,CASSLSGLALYEQYF,TGTGCCAGCAGTTTATCGGGGCTAGCGCTCTACGAGCAGTACTTC
TRBJ1-2,TRBV5-6,TRBD1,-,CASSLPGQAELDTF,TGTGCCAGCAGCTTGCCGGGACAGGCTGAGTTGGACACCTTC
TRBJ2-7,TRBV14,-,-,CASSHRSPYEQYF,TGTGCCAGCAGCCACAGGTCCCCCTACGAGCAGTACTTC
TRBJ1-6,TRBV6-5,-,-,CASCQGRFNSPLHF,TGTGCCAGCTGTCAGGGCAGGTTTAATTCACCCCTCCACTTT
TRBJ2-2,TRBV29-1,-,-,CSATGTNTGELFF,TGCAGCGCTACAGGGACGAACACCGGGGAGCTGTTTTTT
TRBJ1-2,TRBV27,-,once,CASSLTHLYGYTF,TGTGCCAGCAGTTTAACACATCTCTATGGCTACACCTTC
TRBJ2-3,TRBV30,-,once,CAWSVLFADTQYF,TGTGCCTGGAGTGTACTCTTTGCAGATACGCAGTATTTT
TRBJ1-4,TRBV5-1,-,-,CASSDDRLSEKLFF,TGCGCCAGCAGCGACGACAGGTTAAGTGAAAAACTGTTTTTT
TRBJ1-3,TRBV5-1,-,-,CASSLVGVREISGNTIYF,TGCGCCAGCAGCTTGGTGGGAGTGCGGGAAATTTCTGGAAACACCATATATTTT
TRBJ1-2,TRBV6-5,-,-,CASSSAGNYGYTF,TGTGCCAGCAGTTCGGCGGGGAACTATGGCTACACCTTC
TRBJ2-7,TRBV5-6,TRBD1,-,CASSLGPGQGVRQYF,TGTGCCAGCAGCTTGGGGCCGGGACAGGGTGTTAGGCAGTACTTC
TRBJ2-7,TRBV14,TRBD2,few,CASSLVLAGEQYF,TGTGCCAGCAGCCTTGTCCTAGCGGGAGAGCAGTACTTC
TRBJ2-7,TRBV6-5,-,-,CASMRGVHEQYF,TGTGCCAGCATGCGCGGGGTCCACGAGCAGTACTTC
TRBJ2-2,TRBV6-5,TRBD1,-,CASSQGQETGELFF,TGTGCCAGCAGTCAGGGACAGGAGACCGGGGAGCTGTTTTTT
TRBJ1-3,TRBV10-3,TRBD1,-,CATKGADGNTIYF,TGTGCCACAAAGGGGGCGGACGGAAACACCATATATTTT
TRBJ1-1,TRBV6-5,TRBD1,few,CASRRDRVRSTEAFF,TGTGCCAGCAGACGGGACAGGGTGAGGAGCACTGAAGCTTTCTTT
TRBJ2-7,TRBV6-5,TRBD2,-,CASSYSGGSSHEQYF,TGTGCCAGCAGTTACTCAGGCGGGAGCTCCCACGAGCAGTACTTC
TRBJ2-6,TRBV11-1,TRBD1,-,CASSSQGAGANVLTF,TGTGCCAGCAGCTCCCAGGGGGCCGGGGCCAACGTCCTGACTTTC
TRBJ2-3,TRBV5-1,TRBD2,-,CASRTTSGVSDTQYF,TGCGCCAGCAGGACGACTAGCGGGGTTTCAGATACGCAGTATTTT
TRBJ2-1,TRBV9,TRBD2,-,CASSVDLAGSYNEQFF,TGTGCCAGCAGCGTTGACCTAGCGGGTTCCTACAATGAGCAGTTCTTC
TRBJ1-5,TRBV3-1/TRBV3-2,-,-,CASSQGSAGRQPQHF,TGTGCCAGCAGCCAAGGATCGGCAGGGCGCCAGCCCCAGCATTTT